A selection of T cell receptor beta chains follows, all from one sample in a study of T cells in Graves' hyperthyroidism and ophthalmopathy. MiXCR was run by TCRdb on the multiplex PCR reads, yielding one entry per CDR3 protein. Of about 520,000 distinct CDR3 sequences detected, roughly 24% appear once; the ten largest clones hold about 11%. The sequencing sample was made of blood. The receptors derive from a woman aged 25-40 years with Graves' ophthalmopathy. The CDR3 runs from the conserved cysteine through the conserved F or W. The D gene is left open where the match is weak. Clone size appears in some rows only: once, few, many, or a class for an expanded clone.

abundance	v_gene	d_gene	j_gene	CDR3aa	CDR3nt
many	TRBV6-1	NA	TRBJ2-7	CASSRPPDSNYEQYF	TGTGCCAGCAGCCGCCCACCGGACAGTAACTACGAGCAGTACTTC
many	TRBV20-1	TRBD2	TRBJ2-5	CSAQRGGETQYF	TGCAGTGCTCAACGGGGGGGAGAGACCCAGTACTTC
many	TRBV19	NA	TRBJ1-1	CASSISRTEAFF	TGTGCCAGTAGTATCTCGCGCACTGAAGCTTTCTTT
many	TRBV18	NA	TRBJ1-2	CASSPLSTVQTDYGYTF	TGTGCCAGCTCACCACTTTCGACAGTGCAAACCGACTATGGCTACACCTTC
NA	TRBV20-1	NA	TRBJ2-6	CSARDRPRGANVLTF	TGCAGTGCTAGAGATCGCCCTAGAGGGGCCAACGTCCTGACTTTC
few	TRBV3-1	TRBD1	TRBJ1-2	CASSLRQGLYGYTF	TGTGCCAGCAGCCTCCGACAGGGCCTCTATGGCTACACCTTC
few	TRBV13	NA	TRBJ2-5	CASSLGGLQQETQYF	TGTGCCAGCAGCTTGGGGGGACTCCAACAAGAGACCCAGTACTTC
NA	TRBV6-1	TRBD1	TRBJ1-2	CASSDRPLGYGYTF	TGTGCCAGCTCGGACAGGCCACTAGGCTATGGCTACACCTTC
many	TRBV14	NA	TRBJ2-5	CASSLQRETQYF	TGTGCCAGCAGCCTACAGCGGGAGACCCAGTACTTC
many	TRBV10-1	NA	TRBJ1-5	CASSSGNDQPQHF	TGCGCCAGCAGCTCCGGGAACGATCAGCCCCAGCATTTT
NA	TRBV4-1	NA	TRBJ1-2	CASSQDGRVGYTF	TGCGCCAGCAGCCAAGATGGTAGGGTTGGCTACACCTTC
many	TRBV10-3	NA	TRBJ1-1	CAIKLREDTEAFF	TGTGCCATCAAACTCAGGGAAGACACTGAAGCTTTCTTT
many	TRBV7-9	NA	TRBJ2-2	CASSSSNRFPGELFF	TGTGCCAGCAGCTCATCTAACAGGTTCCCCGGGGAGCTGTTTTTT
many	TRBV7-9	NA	TRBJ2-7	CASSFSGKHEQYF	TGTGCCAGCAGCTTTTCAGGGAAACACGAGCAGTACTTC
few	TRBV24-1	TRBD1	TRBJ2-2	CATSGQGSSGELFF	TGTGCCACCAGTGGACAGGGATCGTCCGGGGAGCTGTTTTTT
many	TRBV4-1	NA	TRBJ1-2	CASSQGAGSRRGYTF	TGCGCCAGCAGCCAAGGGGCGGGCTCCCGTCGGGGCTACACCTTC
NA	TRBV24-1	TRBD1	TRBJ1-2	CATSDPGQGDYTF	TGTGCCACCAGTGATCCCGGACAGGGAGACTACACCTTC
NA	TRBV6-2/TRBV6-3	NA	TRBJ2-7	CASSYWDTNYEQYF	TGTGCCAGCAGTTACTGGGACACCAACTACGAGCAGTACTTC
many	TRBV6-1	TRBD1	TRBJ2-5	CASSEWRDRGWETQYF	TGTGCCAGCAGTGAATGGCGGGACAGGGGATGGGAGACCCAGTACTTC
NA	TRBV30	NA	TRBJ1-2	CAWSVRRIDGYTF	TGTGCCTGGAGTGTAAGGAGGATCGATGGCTACACCTTC
NA	TRBV20-1	NA	TRBJ2-7	CSARSQAVSYEQYF	TGCAGTGCTAGGTCTCAGGCGGTCTCCTACGAGCAGTACTTC
NA	TRBV28	NA	TRBJ1-5	CASSFWGYSNQPQHF	TGTGCCAGCAGTTTTTGGGGATATAGCAATCAGCCCCAGCATTTT
few	TRBV12-3/TRBV12-4	TRBD1	TRBJ1-2	CASSSAGTGDYGYTF	TGTGCCAGCAGTTCGGCCGGGACAGGGGACTATGGCTACACCTTC
many	TRBV29-1	NA	TRBJ2-7	CSVEMGDIESYEQYF	TGCAGCGTTGAAATGGGAGACATCGAGTCCTACGAGCAGTACTTC
NA	TRBV29-1	NA	TRBJ2-5	CSVAPGETQYF	TGCAGCGTTGCGCCCGGGGAGACCCAGTACTTC
few	TRBV4-1	TRBD1	TRBJ1-1	CASSQDRGPTF	TGCGCCAGCAGCCAGGACAGGGGGCCCACATTT
few	TRBV30	NA	TRBJ2-4	CASQKPTWGKNIQYF	TGTGCCTCCCAGAAACCGACTTGGGGCAAAAACATTCAGTACTTC
many	TRBV18	NA	TRBJ1-2	CASSPPRRGPLNYGYTF	TGTGCCAGCTCACCACCAAGACGGGGGCCGCTAAACTATGGCTACACCTTC
many	TRBV12-3/TRBV12-4	TRBD1	TRBJ1-5	CASRSGQGTRSPQHF	TGTGCCAGCAGGTCGGGACAGGGGACCCGGTCGCCCCAGCATTTT
NA	TRBV12-3/TRBV12-4	NA	TRBJ1-5	CASSFGTSGKGQPQHF	TGTGCCAGCAGTTTCGGAACTTCAGGGAAGGGTCAGCCCCAGCATTTT
few	TRBV10-1	NA	TRBJ2-4	CASRDPPGVGAKNIQYF	TGCGCCAGCAGAGATCCCCCCGGGGTTGGCGCCAAAAACATTCAGTACTTC
few	TRBV5-1	NA	TRBJ2-3	CASSSWIGSSTDTQYF	TGCGCCAGCAGCTCATGGATCGGTTCTAGCACAGATACGCAGTATTTT
many	TRBV6-5	NA	TRBJ1-1	CASSYEVNTEAFF	TGTGCCAGCAGTTACGAGGTGAACACTGAAGCTTTCTTT
many	TRBV11-2	NA	TRBJ1-1	CASSFNGNTEAFF	TGTGCCAGCAGCTTTAACGGGAACACTGAAGCTTTCTTT
many	TRBV11-2	NA	TRBJ1-5	CASSRTQDQPQHF	TGTGCCAGCAGCAGGACGCAAGATCAGCCCCAGCATTTT